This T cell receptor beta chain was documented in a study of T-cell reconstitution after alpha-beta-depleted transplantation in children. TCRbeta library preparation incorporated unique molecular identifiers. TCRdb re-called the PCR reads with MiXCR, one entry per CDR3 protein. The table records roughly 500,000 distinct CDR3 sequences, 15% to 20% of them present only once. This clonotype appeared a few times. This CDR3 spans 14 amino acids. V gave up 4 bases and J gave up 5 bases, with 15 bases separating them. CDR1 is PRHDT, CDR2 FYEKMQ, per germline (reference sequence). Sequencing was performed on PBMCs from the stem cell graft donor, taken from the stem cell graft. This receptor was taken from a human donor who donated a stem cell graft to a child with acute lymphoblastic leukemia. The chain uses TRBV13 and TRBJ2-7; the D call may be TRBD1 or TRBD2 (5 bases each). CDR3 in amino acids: CASSSRGRGHEQYF. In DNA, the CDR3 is TGTGCCAGCAGCTCCCGGGGCCGGGGTCACGAGCAGTACTTC.